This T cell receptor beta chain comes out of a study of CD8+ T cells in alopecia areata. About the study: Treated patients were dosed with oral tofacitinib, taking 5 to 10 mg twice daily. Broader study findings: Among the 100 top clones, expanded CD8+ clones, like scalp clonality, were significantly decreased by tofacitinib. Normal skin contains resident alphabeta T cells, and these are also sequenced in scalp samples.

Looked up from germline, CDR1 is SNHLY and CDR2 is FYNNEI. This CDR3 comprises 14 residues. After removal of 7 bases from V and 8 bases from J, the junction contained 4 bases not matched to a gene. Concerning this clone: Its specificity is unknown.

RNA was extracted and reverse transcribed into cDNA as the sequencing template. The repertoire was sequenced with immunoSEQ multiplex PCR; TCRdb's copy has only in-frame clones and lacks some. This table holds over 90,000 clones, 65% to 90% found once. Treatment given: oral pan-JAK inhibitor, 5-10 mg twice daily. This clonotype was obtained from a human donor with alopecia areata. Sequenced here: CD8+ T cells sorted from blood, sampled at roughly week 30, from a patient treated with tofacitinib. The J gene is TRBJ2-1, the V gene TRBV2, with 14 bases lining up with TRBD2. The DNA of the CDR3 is TGTGCCAGCAAGGGGACTAGCGGGAGTTATGAGCAGTTCTTC. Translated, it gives CASKGTSGSYEQFF. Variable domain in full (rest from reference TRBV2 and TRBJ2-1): EPEVTQTPSHQVTQMGQEVILRCVPISNHLYFYWYRQILGQKVEFLVSFYNNEISEKSEIFDDQFSVERPDGSNFTLKIRSTKLEDSAMYFCASKGTSGSYEQFFGPGTRLTVL.